This T cell receptor (beta chain) was captured by sequencing in a study of cytomegalovirus exposure and HLA in healthy donors. Study at large: As an earlier analysis found, roughly 180 million T cells yielded 95 million to 130 million unique TCR beta sequences. Early on, a data release was issued that held some 85 million unique TCRs from HLA-typed donors. Study outcomes and limitations: Some TCR beta chains (about 170 of them) were listed as cytomegalovirus-associated.

Germline V gene sequence: CDR1 GTSNPN, CDR2 SVGIG (reference sequence). This CDR3 region has 16 residues. Trimming removed 1 base from V and 0 bases from J; junction bases left unmatched: 6. The PCR contained 60 Vbeta and 13 Jbeta primers. Repertoires were generated with immunoSEQ multiplex PCR, while TCRdb's copy carries only in-frame clones and drops some. The sample contains roughly 150,000 clones, 65% to 80% of which appear only once. A word on this clone: The target antigen is unknown.

This rearrangement joins TRBV30 to TRBJ2-1, with 7 bases that match TRBD2. The sample taken for sequencing was PBMCs. The source is a male donor in good health and CMV-seronegative. CDR3 in DNA: TGTGCCTGGAGTGGACTAGCTACCAGCTCCTACAATGAGCAGTTCTTC. Its protein is CAWSGLATSSYNEQFF.